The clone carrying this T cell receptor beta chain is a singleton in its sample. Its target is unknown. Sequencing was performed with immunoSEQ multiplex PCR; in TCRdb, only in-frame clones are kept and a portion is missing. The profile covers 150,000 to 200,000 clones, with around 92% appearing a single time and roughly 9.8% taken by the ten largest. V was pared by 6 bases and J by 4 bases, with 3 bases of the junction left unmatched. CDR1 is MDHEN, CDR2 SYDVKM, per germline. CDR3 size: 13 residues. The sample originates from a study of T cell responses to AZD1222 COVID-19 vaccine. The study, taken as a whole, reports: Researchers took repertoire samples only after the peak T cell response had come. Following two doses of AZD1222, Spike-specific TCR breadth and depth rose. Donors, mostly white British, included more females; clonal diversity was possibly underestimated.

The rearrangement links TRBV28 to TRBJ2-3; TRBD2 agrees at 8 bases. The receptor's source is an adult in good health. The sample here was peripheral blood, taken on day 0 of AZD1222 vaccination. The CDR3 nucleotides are TGTGCCAGCAGAAAAGCGGGAGCAGATACGCAGTATTTT. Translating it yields CASRKAGADTQYF.